The T cell receptor beta chain under discussion was sequenced for a study of immune cell composition in non-small cell lung cancer. Study-level background: Lung adenocarcinoma or squamous carcinoma made up most tumours.

Normal lung was sampled as far from the tumour as possible, at least 3 cm. Study results and caveats: Tumour-associated clones >0.5% occurred in roughly a third of adenocarcinomas, approximately 79% of squamous. Dominant in vivo tumour-associated clones were not shown to share tumour-reactive sequences. Overall clonality, unlike maximal tumour-associated clone frequency, did not predict TIL reactivity.

Of note for this clone: Its antigen is still unknown.

Assay: immunoSEQ multiplex PCR; the TCRdb copy retains only in-frame clones and omits some. The repertoire holds 7,500 to 9,000 clones, with 60% to 80% as singletons. The sequence was collected from a human donor with non-small cell lung cancer. The sample was non-adjacent lung tissue.

In DNA form, the CDR3 reads TGTGCCAGCAGCGACGACAGGGGAGGATCCTACGAGCAGTACTTC. Its translation is CASSDDRGGSYEQYF. The chain combines TRBV7-9 with TRBJ2-7; TRBD1 matches at 8 bases. Looked up from germline, CDR1 is SEHNR and CDR2 is FQNEAQ (reference sequence). The length of the CDR3 is 15 residues. The V segment lost 5 bases and the J segment 1 base; nucleotides outside the gene matches: 7.